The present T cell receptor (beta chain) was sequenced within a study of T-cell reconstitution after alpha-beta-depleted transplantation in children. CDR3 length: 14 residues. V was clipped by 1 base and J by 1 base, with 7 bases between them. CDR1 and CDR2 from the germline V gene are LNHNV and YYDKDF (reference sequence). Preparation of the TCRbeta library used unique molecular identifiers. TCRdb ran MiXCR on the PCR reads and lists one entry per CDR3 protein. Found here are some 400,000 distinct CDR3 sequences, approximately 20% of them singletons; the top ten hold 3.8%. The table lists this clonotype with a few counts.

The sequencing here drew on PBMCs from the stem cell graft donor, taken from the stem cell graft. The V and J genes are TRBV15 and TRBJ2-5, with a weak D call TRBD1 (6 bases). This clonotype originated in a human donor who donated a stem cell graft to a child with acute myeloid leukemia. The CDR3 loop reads CATSRGDIQETQYF. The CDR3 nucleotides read TGTGCCACCAGCAGAGGGGACATCCAAGAGACCCAGTACTTC. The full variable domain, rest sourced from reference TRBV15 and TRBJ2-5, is DAMVIQNPRYQVTQFGKPVTLSCSQTLNHNVMYWYQQKSSQAPKLLFHYYDKDFNNEADTPDNFQSRRPNTSFCFLDIRSPGLGDTAMYLCATSRGDIQETQYFGPGTRLLVL.